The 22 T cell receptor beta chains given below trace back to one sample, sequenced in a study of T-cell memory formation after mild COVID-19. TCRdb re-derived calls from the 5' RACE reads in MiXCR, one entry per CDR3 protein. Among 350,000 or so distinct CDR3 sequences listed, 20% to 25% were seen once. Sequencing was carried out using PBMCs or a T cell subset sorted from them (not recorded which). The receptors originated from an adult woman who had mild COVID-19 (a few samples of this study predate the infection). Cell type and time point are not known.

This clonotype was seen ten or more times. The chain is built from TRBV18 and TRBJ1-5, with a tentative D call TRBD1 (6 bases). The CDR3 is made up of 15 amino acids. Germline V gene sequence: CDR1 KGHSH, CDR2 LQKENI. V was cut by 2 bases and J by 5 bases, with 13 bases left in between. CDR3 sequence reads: CASSPGGGNYQPQHF. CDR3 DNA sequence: TGTGCCAGCTCACCAGGGGGGGGCAACTATCAGCCCCAGCATTTT.

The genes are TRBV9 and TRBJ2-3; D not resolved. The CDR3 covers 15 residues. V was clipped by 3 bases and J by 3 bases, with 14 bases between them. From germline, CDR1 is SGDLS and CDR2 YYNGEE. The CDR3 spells CASSASNGFTDTQYF. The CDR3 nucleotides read TGTGCCAGCAGCGCCTCGAACGGGTTTACAGATACGCAGTATTTT.

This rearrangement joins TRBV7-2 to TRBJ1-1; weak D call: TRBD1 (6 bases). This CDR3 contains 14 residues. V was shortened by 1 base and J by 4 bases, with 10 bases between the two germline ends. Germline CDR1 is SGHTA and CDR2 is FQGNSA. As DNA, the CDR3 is TGTGCCAGCAGCTTAGTGACAGGCCCCACTGAAGCTTTCTTT. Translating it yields CASSLVTGPTEAFF. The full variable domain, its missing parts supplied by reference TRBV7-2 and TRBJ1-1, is GAGVSQSPSNKVTEKGKDVELRCDPISGHTALYWYRQSLGQGLEFLIYFQGNSAPDKSGLPSDRFSAERTGGSVSTLTIQRTQQEDSAVYLCASSLVTGPTEAFFGQGTRLTVV.

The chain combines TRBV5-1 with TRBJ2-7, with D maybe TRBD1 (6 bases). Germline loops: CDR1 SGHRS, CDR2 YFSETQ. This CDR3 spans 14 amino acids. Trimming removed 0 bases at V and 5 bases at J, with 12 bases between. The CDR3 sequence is CASSLGQARDEQYF. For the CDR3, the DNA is TGCGCCAGCAGCTTGGGACAGGCGAGAGACGAGCAGTACTTC.

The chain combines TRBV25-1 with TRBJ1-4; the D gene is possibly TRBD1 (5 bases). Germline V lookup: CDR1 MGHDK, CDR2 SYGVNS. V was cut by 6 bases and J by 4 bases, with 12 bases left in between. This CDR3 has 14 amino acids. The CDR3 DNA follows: TGTGCCAGCAGCCCCCGGGACCGTAATGAAAAACTGTTTTTT. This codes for CASSPRDRNEKLFF.

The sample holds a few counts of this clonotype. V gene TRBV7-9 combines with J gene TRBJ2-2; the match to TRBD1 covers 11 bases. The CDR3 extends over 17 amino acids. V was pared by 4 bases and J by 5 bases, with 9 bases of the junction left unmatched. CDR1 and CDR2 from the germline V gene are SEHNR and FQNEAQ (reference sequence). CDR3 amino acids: CASSSPVGTGGTGELFF. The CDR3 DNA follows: TGTGCCAGCAGCTCGCCGGTCGGGACAGGGGGTACCGGGGAGCTGTTTTTT. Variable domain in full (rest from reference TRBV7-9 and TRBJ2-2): DTGVSQNPRHKITKRGQNVTFRCDPISEHNRLYWYRQTLGQGPEFLTYFQNEAQLEKSRLLSDRFSAERPKGSFSTLEIQRTEQGDSAMYLCASSSPVGTGGTGELFFGEGSRLTVL.

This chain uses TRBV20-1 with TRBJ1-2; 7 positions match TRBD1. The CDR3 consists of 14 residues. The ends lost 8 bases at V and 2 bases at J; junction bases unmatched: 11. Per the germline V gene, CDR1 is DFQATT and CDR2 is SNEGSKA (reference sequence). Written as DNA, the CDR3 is TGCAGTCCTGACGGGGACAGAAAAAACTATGGCTACACCTTC. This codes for CSPDGDRKNYGYTF.

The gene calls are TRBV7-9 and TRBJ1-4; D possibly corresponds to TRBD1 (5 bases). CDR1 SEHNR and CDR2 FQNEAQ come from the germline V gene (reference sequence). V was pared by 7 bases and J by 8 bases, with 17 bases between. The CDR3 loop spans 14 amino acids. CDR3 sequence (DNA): TGTGCCAGCACCCCGGACACCCCGGAGGAAAAACTGTTTTTT. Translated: CASTPDTPEEKLFF.

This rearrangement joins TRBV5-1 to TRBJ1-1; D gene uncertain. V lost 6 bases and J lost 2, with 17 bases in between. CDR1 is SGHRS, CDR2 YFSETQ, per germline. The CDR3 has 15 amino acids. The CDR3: CASISGQTRNTEAFF. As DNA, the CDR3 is TGCGCCAGCATCTCCGGCCAAACGCGTAACACTGAAGCTTTCTTT.

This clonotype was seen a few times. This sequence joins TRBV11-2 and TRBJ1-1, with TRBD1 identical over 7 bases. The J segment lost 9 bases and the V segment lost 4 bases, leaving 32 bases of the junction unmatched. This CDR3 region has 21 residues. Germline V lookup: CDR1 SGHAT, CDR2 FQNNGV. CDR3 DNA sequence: TGTGCCAGCAGCTCCCACAAACAGGGGTTCAAAACTGGGGGCCCACCTGGGAAAGCTTTCTTT. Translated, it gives CASSSHKQGFKTGGPPGKAFF.

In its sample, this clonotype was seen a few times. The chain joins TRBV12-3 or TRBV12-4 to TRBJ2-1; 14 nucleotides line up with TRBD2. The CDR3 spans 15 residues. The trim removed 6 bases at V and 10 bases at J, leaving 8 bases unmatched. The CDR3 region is CASSGGTSGGREQFF. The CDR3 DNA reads TGTGCCAGCAGCGGAGGGACTAGCGGGGGACGGGAGCAGTTCTTC.

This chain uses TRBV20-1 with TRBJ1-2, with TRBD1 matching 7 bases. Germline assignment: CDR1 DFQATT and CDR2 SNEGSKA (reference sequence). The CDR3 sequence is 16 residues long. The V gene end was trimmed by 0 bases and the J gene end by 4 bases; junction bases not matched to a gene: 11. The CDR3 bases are TGCAGTGCTAGAGATTCCGGGAGGGGGCAGGCCTATGGCTACACCTTC. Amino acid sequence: CSARDSGRGQAYGYTF.

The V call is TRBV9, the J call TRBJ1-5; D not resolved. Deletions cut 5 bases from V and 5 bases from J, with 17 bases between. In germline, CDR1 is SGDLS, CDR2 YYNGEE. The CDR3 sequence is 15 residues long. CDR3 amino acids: CASRFFRKPHQPQHF. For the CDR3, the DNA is TGTGCCAGCAGGTTCTTCAGAAAACCCCATCAGCCCCAGCATTTT.

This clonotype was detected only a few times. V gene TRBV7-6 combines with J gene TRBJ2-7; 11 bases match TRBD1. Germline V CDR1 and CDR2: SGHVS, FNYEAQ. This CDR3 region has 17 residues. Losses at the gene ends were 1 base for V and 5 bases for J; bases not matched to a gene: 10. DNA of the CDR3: TGTGCCAGCAGCTTAGTCTCCCCCGGGACAGGGGGTAACGAGCAGTACTTC. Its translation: CASSLVSPGTGGNEQYF.

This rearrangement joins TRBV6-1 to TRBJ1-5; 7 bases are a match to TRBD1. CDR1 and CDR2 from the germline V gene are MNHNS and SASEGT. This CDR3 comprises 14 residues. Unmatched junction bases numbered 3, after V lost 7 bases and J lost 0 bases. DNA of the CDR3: TGTGCCAGCACTGGGACAGATAGCAATCAGCCCCAGCATTTT. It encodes CASTGTDSNQPQHF.

CDR3 in DNA: TGCAGTGATGGAACTAGCCAACTCCAGGGGACGCAGTATTTT. This translates into CSDGTSQLQGTQYF. The gene calls are TRBV20-1 and TRBJ2-3; D may correspond to TRBD1 or TRBD2 (6 bases each). V was clipped by 7 bases and J by 9 bases, with 23 bases between them. The CDR3 loop spans 14 amino acids. CDR1 DFQATT and CDR2 SNEGSKA come from the germline V gene (reference sequence).

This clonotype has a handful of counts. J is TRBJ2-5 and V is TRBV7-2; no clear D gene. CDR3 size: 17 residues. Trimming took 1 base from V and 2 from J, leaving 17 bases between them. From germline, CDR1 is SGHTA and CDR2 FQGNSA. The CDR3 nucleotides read TGTGCCAGCAGCTTAGGGCTTATCGCAGATAGGCAAGAGACCCAGTACTTC. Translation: CASSLGLIADRQETQYF.

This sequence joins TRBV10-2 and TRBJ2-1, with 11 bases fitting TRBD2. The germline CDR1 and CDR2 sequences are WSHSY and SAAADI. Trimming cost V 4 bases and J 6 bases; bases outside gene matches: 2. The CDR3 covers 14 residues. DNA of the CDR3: TGCGCCAGCAGTGGACTAGCGGGAAGCAATGAGCAGTTCTTC. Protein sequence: CASSGLAGSNEQFF.

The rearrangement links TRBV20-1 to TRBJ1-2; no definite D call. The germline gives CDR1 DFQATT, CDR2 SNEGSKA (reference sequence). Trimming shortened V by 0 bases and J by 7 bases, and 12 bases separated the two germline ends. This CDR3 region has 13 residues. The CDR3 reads CSARDADGPGYTF. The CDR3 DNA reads TGCAGTGCTAGAGATGCCGACGGGCCTGGCTACACCTTC.

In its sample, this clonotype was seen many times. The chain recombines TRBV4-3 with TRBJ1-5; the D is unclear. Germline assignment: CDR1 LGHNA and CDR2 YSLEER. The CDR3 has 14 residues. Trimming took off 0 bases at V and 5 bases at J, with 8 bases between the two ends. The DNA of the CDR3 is TGCGCCAGCAGCCAAGAGTTCGGTTATCAGCCCCAGCATTTT. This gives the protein CASSQEFGYQPQHF.

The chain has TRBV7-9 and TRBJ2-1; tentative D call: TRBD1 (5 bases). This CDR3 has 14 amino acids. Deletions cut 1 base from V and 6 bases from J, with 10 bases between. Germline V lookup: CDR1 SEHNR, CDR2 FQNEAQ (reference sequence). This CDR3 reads CASSLGGAPNEQFF. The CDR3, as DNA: TGTGCCAGCAGCTTAGGTGGGGCCCCCAATGAGCAGTTCTTC.

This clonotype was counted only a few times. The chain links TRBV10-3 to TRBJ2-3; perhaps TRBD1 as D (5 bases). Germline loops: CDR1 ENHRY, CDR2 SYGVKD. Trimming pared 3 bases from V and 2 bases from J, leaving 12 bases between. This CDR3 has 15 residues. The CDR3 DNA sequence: TGTGCCATCAGTGACGGCAGGGATAACACAGATACGCAGTATTTT. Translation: CAISDGRDNTDTQYF.